This T cell receptor beta chain was identified during a study of CD4 T cells in relation to SARS-CoV-2 and coronaviruses. Unexposed donor CD4+ T cells date from about 2010-2019, before the COVID-19 pandemic. CD4+ T cells were isolated from the cells after 10 days of culture. This CDR3 spans 13 amino acids. Germline CDR1 reads MNHNY; CDR2 reads SVGAGI (reference sequence). V was cut by 6 bases and J by 0 bases, with 6 bases left in between. Generated by immunoSEQ multiplex PCR, the TCRdb table keeps only in-frame clones and is missing some. The sample lists under 15,000 clones; 69% were seen once. With regard to this clone: The antigen is undetermined.

This TCR derives from a human donor in good health. The sequencing sample was made of CD4+ T cells from PBMCs, cultured in vitro. The chain is built from TRBV6-6 and TRBJ1-5; no clear D gene. The chain's CDR3 is CASRTDSNQPQHF. CDR3 DNA: TGTGCCAGCAGGACGGATAGCAATCAGCCCCAGCATTTT.